Included here is one T cell receptor (beta chain) sequence, with context. This clone has a handful of counts. It lacks a known antigen. Per-base quality was not reported, and no clone a single base away is much larger than it. The sample comes from a study of blood T cell repertoires in COVID-19 (dated by TCRdb to 2018 to 2021). About the study as a whole: The collaborator samples originated in the United States, Italy and Spain and spanned the acute and convalescent phases of COVID-19. The material from the prospective study consisted of cDNA or gDNA derived from T cells, B-cell-depleted T cells, or PBMCs. Deeply sampled blood TCRbeta repertoires from subjects exposed to, actively infected with, or recovered from COVID-19 were included in the dataset. The repertoires were released in a freely available public database intended as a resource for research on the immune response to SARS-CoV-2. The samples were drawn from two sources: the first 160 participants of the ongoing ImmuneRACE study, and some 1,300 subjects contributed by 6 global collaborators. The sample metadata nearly always contained a de-identified subject ID, COVID-19 status, age in years and sex. Where HLA class I and class II types were available, the types were taken from metadata supplied by the sample provider, not from assay-based typing. Results the study describes overall, beyond this receptor: The quantity of clinical and demographic metadata differed by source and by participant and was supplied without curation.

CDR1 ENHRY and CDR2 SYGVKD were looked up in the germline V gene. The trim is 8 bases for V and 3 bases for J, with a gap of 14 bases between the germline ends. The cysteine opens and the phenylalanine closes a CDR3 of 13 amino acids. Only CDR3 DNA is held: 39 bases, read in frame from base 1. TCRbeta CDR3 regions were amplified from genomic DNA by means of the immunoSEQ Assay, a bias-controlled multiplex PCR. As for the original processing: The number of nucleated cells in each sample was estimated from the amplification of reference gene primers within the assay. To quantify the absolute abundance of each unique TCRbeta CDR3 rearrangement, sequence reads were collapsed and filtered. Productive Simpson clonality was computed per sample as the square root of Simpson's diversity index over productive rearrangements. The table comes from immuneACCESS by way of TCRdb, which keeps in-frame sequences with V and J called. Part of the clones is missing from these tables; in studies checked, under half for an unresolved V gene and the rest for unknown reasons. V and J calls and clone size are copied from that table; D and trimming were computed from the DNA. This sample has fewer than 250,000 clones in its table, and about 86% of those were observed once. 3% to 4% of the sample is in the top ten clones.

Participants in the prospective study were aged roughly 18 to 100 years, lived in 24 United States geographic areas, and enrolled through a virtual design. Cohort assignment in the prospective study relied on participant-reported clinical history from a screening survey and a study questionnaire. In the prospective study, whole blood, serum and a nasopharyngeal or oropharyngeal swab were collected from each participant by mobile phlebotomists. Additional blood draws and questionnaires over an approximately 2-month period could optionally be provided by prospective study participants. Prospective study blood samples were shipped either frozen or at room temperature before DNA extraction.

Material for sequencing was PBMCs or T cells enriched from blood (not recorded which). The source is a woman in her 40s with acute COVID-19. The rearrangement joined TRBV10-3 to TRBJ2-7, with a tentative D gene TRBD2 over 5 matching bases. The base sequence is TGTGCCATCGGTGGACTGGCATTCTACGAGCAGTACTTC. It codes for CAIGGLAFYEQYF.